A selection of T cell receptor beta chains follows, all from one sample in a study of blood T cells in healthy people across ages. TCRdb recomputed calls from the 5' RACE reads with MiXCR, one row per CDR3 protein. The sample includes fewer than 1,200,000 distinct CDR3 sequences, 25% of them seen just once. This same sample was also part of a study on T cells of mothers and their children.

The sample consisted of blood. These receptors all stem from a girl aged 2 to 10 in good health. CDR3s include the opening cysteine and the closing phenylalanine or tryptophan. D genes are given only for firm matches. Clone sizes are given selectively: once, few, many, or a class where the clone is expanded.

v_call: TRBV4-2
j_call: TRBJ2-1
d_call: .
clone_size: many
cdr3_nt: TGTGCCAGCAGACTAGAGCAGGGTTACAATGAGCAGTTCTTC
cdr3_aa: CASRLEQGYNEQFF

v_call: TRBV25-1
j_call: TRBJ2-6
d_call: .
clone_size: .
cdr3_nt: TGTGCCAGCAGAAGTGGAACTTCTGGGCGAGGGGCCAACGTCCTGACTTTC
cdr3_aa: CASRSGTSGRGANVLTF

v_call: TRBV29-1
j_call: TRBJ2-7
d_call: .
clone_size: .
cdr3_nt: TGCAGCGTTGGGTACGTTGGGAGCGTCTACGAGCAGTACTTC
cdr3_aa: CSVGYVGSVYEQYF

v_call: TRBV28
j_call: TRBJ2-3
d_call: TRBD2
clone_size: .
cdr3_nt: TGTGCCAGCAGTTTTAGCGGGAGACCTAAAACCACGCAGTATTTT
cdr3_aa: CASSFSGRPKTTQYF

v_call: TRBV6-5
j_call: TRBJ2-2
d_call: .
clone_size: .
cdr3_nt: TGTGCCAGCAGTTACTCGGGGACTGTGTGGACCGGGGAGCTGTTTTTT
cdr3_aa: CASSYSGTVWTGELFF

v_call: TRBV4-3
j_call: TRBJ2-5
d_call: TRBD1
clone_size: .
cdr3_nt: TGCGCCAGCAGCCAGACCGCGGACAGGAGACAAGAGACCCAGTACTTC
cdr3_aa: CASSQTADRRQETQYF

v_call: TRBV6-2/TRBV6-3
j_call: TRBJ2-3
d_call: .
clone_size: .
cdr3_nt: TGTGCCAGCAGCCGGGCACTGACGACAGATACGCAGTATTTT
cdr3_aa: CASSRALTTDTQYF

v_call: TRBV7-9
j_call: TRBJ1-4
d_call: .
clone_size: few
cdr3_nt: TGTGCCAGCAGCTTAGGCCCCCGGGAGACTAATGAAAAACTGTTTTTT
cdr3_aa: CASSLGPRETNEKLFF

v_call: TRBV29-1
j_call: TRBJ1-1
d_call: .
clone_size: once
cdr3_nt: TGCAGCGTTGGTGGGGGAATGATGAACACTGAAGCTTTCTTT
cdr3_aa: CSVGGGMMNTEAFF

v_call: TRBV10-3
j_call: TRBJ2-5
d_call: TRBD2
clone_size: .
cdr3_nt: TGTGCCATCAGTGAGTCGAACCCACTAGCGGGGGAGACCCAGTACTTC
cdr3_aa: CAISESNPLAGETQYF

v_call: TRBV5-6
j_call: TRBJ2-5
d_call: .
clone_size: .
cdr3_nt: TGTGCCAGCAGCTTGGATAGCTCAGAGACCCAGTACTTC
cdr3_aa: CASSLDSSETQYF

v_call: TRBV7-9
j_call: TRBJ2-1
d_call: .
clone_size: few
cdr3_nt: TGTGCCAGCAGCTTAGGAGTGTATGAGCAGTTCTTC
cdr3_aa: CASSLGVYEQFF

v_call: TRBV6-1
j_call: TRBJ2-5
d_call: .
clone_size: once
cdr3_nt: TGTGCCAGCAGTGAGGCGTCGGAAGGACTGGAGACCCAGTACTTC
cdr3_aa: CASSEASEGLETQYF

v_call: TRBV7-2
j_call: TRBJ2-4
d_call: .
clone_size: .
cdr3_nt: TGTGCCAGCAGCTTCGGGGTTGAGGACATTCAGTACTTC
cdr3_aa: CASSFGVEDIQYF

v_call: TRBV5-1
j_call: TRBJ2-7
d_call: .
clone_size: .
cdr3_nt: TGCGCCAGCAGCTTGTTGTGGATAGGGCAAGTCTACGAGCAGTACTTC
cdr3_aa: CASSLLWIGQVYEQYF

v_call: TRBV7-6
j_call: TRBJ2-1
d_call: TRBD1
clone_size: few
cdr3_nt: TGTGCCAGCAGCTCAACTCCGGAGGGACAGGCCTACAATGAGCAGTTCTTC
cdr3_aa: CASSSTPEGQAYNEQFF